This TCR beta chain originates from a study of TIL therapy for anti-PD-1-resistant metastatic lung cancer. Study overall: Tumor harvest preceded PD-1/PD-L1 blockade, followed by nivolumab treatment. Tumors carried a median roughly 1.5 non-synonymous mutations per megabase.

Germline values: CDR1 SGHNT, CDR2 YYREEE (reference sequence). V was pared by 2 bases and J by 1 base, with 1 base of the junction left unmatched. This CDR3 has 14 amino acids. The libraries were made with immunoSEQ v3. Sequenced by immunoSEQ multiplex PCR; TCRdb stores in-frame clones only, minus some. This sample yields around 20,000 clones, of which almost 80% are seen a single time; approximately 7.4% belongs to the top ten. The time point here: pre-treatment sample, taken before nivolumab and TIL therapy. This receptor was identified in a person between 25 and 79 years old with non-small cell lung cancer. Sequencing used blood, obtained at baseline. This chain joins TRBV5-4 and TRBJ2-3; TRBD1 aligns across 7 bases. In DNA, the CDR3 is TGTGCCAGCAGCTTTCAGGGGGGCACAGATACGCAGTATTTT. As protein: CASSFQGGTDTQYF.